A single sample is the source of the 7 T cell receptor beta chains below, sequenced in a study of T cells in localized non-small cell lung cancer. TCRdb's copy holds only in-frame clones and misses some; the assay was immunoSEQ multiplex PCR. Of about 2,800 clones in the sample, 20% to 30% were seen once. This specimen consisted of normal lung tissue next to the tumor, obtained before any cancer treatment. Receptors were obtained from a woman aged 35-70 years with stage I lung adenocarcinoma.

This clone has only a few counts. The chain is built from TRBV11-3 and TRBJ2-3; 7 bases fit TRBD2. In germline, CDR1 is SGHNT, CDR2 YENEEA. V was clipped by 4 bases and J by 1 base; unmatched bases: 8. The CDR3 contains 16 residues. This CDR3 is CASSSLLAVGTDTQYF. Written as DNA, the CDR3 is TGTGCCAGCAGCTCTCTCCTAGCGGTCGGCACAGATACGCAGTATTTT.

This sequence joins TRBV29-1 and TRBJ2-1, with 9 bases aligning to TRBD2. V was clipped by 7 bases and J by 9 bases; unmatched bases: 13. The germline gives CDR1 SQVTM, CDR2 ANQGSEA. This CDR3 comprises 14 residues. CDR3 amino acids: CSALVVAGVGEQFF. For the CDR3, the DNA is TGCAGCGCCCTGGTGGTAGCGGGAGTCGGTGAGCAGTTCTTC.

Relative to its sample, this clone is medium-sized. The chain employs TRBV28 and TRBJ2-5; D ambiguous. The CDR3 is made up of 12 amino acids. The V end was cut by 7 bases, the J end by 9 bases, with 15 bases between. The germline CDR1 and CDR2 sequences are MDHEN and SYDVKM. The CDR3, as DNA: TGTGCCAGCATATCCTGGGCAGGAGCCCAGTACTTC. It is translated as CASISWAGAQYF.

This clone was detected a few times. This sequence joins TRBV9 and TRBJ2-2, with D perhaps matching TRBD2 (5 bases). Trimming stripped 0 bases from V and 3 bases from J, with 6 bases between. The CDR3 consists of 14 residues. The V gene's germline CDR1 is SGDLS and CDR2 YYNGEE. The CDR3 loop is CASSVVGDTGELFF. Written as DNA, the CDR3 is TGTGCCAGCAGCGTAGTCGGGGACACCGGGGAGCTGTTTTTT.

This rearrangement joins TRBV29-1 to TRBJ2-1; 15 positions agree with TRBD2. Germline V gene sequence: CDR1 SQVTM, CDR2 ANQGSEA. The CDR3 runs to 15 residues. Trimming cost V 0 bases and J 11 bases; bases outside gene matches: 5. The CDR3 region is CSVEDLGLAGGKQFF. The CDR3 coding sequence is TGCAGCGTTGAAGACTTGGGACTAGCGGGAGGAAAGCAGTTCTTC.

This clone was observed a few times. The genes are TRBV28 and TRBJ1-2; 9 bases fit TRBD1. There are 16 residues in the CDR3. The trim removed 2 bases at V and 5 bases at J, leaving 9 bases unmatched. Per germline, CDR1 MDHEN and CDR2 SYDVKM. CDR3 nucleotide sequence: TGTGCCAGCAGTTTAGAAGGGACAGGGAAGTTTTATGGCTACACCTTC. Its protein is CASSLEGTGKFYGYTF.

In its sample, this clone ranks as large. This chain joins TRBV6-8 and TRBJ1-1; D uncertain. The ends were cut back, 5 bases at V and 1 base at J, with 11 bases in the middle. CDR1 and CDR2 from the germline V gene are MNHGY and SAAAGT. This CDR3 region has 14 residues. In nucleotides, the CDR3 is TGTGCCAGCAGTGACACAATTGAGAACACTGAAGCTTTCTTT. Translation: CASSDTIENTEAFF.